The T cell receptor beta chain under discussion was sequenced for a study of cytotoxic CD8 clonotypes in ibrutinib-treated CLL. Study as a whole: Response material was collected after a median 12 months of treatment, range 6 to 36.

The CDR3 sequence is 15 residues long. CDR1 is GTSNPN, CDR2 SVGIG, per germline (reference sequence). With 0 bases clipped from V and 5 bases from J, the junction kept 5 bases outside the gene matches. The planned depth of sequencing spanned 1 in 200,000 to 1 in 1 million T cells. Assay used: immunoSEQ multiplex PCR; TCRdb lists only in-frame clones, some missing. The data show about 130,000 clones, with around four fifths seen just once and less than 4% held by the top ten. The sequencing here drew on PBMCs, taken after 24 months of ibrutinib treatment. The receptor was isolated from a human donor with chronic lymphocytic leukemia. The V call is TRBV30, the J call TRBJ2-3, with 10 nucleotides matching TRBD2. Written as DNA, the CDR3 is TGTGCCTGGAGTGTTAGCGGGGGGCGGGTAGATACGCAGTATTTT. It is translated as CAWSVSGGRVDTQYF.